Listed here is a single T cell receptor beta chain. Its cognate antigen is unknown. These data originate in a study of CD8 T cells in Susac syndrome. Random hexamers were used to reverse transcribe the RNA input (0.5 to 1 ug). MiXCR was run by TCRdb on the immunoSEQ multiplex PCR reads, yielding one entry per CDR3 protein. The sample gives about 110,000 distinct CDR3 sequences, 94% of which show up once; 0.41% is in the top ten. Study-level points and caveats: The peak of CD8+ clonal expansion in Susac was seen in TEMRA cells and active patients.

This CDR3 is 13 amino acids long. Trimming took off 5 bases at V and 0 bases at J, with 8 bases between the two ends. Germline V lookup: CDR1 MNHNY, CDR2 SVGAGI (reference sequence). In blood CD8+ and CD4+ T cells, TCR beta underwent sequencing. Sample: CD8+ T cells from PBMCs. The chain is built from TRBV6-6 and TRBJ2-7; D unclear. The clonotype comes from a human donor with Susac syndrome. The CDR3 here is CASSVSGSYEQYF. The DNA of the CDR3 is TGTGCCAGCAGTGTCTCAGGCTCCTACGAGCAGTACTTC.